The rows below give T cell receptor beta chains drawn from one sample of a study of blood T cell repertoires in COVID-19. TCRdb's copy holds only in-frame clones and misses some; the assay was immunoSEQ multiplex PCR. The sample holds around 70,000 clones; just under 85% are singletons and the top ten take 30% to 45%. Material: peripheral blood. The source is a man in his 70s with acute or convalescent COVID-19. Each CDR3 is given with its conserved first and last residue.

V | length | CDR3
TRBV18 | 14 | CASSPEGYNSPLHF
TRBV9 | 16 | CASSVALGGDYNEQFF
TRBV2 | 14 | CASSADRGYTEAFF
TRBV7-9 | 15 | CASSATSRAPYEQYF
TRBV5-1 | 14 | CASIPDSLPHEQYF
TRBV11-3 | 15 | CASSPRQGGTDTQYF
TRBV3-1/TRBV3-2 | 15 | CASSPFRGSYNEQFF
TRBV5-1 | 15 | CASNVWPAANTEAFF
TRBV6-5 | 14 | CASRQGARNNEQFF
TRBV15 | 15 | CATSRAGTRGEKLFF
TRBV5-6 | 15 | CASSWPGGESGELFF
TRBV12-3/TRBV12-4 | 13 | CASSWDRDQPQHF
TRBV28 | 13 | CASSLTSGNEQFF
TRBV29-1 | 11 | CSALEPPQQFF
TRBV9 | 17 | CASSVDRGDLEGGTQYF
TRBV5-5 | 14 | CASSLEGANTEAFF
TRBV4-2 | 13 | CASSQAQGGGYTF
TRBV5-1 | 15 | CASATDGTGGYEQYF
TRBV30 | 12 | CAVDSLGNEQFF
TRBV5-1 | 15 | CASSPGGDGLFGYTF
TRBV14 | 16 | CASSQGGTGSYNEQFF
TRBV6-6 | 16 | CASSTRDRTFRNEQFF
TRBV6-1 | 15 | CASSEGQGTNYGYTF
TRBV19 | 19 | CASSIDGQLRLLSNQPQHF
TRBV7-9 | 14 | CASSGPGMNTEAFF
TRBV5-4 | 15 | CASSLGTGAGNTIYF
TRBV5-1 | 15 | CASSLGLPSTDTQYF
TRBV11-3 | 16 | CASSPQPPSGGGELFF
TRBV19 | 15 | CASSPGVPSYNEQFF
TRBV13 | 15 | CASSGRDRSTDTQYF
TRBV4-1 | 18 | CASSQVPLGGNSNQPQHF
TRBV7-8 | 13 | CASSPRGGSPLHF
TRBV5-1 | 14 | CASRREGTNYGYTF